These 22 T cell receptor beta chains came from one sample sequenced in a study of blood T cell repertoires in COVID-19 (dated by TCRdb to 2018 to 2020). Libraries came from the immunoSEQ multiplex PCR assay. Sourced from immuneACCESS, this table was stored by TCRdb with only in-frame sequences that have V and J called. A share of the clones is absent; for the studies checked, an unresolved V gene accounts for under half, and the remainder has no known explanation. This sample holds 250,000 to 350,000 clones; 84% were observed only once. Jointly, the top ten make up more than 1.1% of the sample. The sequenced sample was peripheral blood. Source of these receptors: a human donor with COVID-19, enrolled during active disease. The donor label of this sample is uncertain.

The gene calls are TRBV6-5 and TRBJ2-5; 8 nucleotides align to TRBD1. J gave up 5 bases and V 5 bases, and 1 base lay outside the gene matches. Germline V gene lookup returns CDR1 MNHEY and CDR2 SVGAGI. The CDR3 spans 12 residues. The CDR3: CASSRTGETQYF. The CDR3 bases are TGTGCCAGCAGTAGGACAGGGGAGACCCAGTACTTC.

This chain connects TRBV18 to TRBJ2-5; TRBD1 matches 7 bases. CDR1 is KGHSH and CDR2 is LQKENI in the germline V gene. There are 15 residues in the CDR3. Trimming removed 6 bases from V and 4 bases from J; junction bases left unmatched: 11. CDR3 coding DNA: TGTGCCAGCTCCCGCGACAGGGAAGGAGGAGAGACCCAGTACTTC. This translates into CASSRDREGGETQYF.

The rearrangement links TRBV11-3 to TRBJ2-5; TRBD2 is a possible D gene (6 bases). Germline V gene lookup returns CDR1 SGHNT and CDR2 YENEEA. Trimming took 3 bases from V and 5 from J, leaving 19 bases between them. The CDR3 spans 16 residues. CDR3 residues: CASSLGVRRAEETQYF. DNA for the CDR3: TGTGCCAGCAGCTTGGGCGTTAGGAGGGCGGAGGAGACCCAGTACTTC.

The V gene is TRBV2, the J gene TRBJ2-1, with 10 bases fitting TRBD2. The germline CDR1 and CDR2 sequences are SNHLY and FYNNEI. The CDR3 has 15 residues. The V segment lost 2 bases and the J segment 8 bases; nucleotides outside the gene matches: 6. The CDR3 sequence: CASSERLAGVDEQFF. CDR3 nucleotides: TGTGCCAGCAGTGAAAGGCTAGCGGGAGTCGATGAGCAGTTCTTC. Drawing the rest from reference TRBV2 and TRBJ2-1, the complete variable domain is EPEVTQTPSHQVTQMGQEVILRCVPISNHLYFYWYRQILGQKVEFLVSFYNNEISEKSEIFDDQFSVERPDGSNFTLKIRSTKLEDSAMYFCASSERLAGVDEQFFGPGTRLTVL.

The CDR3 spells CASSEDSTSTDTQYF. CDR3 sequence (DNA): TGTGCCAGCAGTGAAGACAGCACTAGCACAGATACGCAGTATTTT. The J gene is TRBJ2-3, the V gene TRBV6-1; D is undetermined. V was trimmed by 1 base and J by 0 bases, leaving 8 bases between them. The CDR3 consists of 15 residues. Germline V CDR1 and CDR2: MNHNS, SASEGT.

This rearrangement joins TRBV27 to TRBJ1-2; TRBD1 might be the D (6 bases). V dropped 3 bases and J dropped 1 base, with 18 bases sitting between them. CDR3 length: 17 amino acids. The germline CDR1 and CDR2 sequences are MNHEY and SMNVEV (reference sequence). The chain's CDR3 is CASSFNPPGAFNYGYTF. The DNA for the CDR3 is TGTGCCAGCAGTTTCAACCCCCCAGGGGCCTTTAACTATGGCTACACCTTC.

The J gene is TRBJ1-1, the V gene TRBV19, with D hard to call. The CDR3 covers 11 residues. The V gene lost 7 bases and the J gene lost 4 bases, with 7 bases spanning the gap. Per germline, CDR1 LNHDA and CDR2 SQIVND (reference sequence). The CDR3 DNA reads TGTGCCAGTAATGAGGGCACTGAAGCTTTCTTT. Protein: CASNEGTEAFF.

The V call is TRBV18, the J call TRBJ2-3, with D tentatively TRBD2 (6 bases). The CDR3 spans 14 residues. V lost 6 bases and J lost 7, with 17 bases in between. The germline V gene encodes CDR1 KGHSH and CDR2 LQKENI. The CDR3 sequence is CASSLAERGNTQYF. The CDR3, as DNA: TGTGCCAGCTCGTTAGCGGAGAGAGGTAATACGCAGTATTTT.

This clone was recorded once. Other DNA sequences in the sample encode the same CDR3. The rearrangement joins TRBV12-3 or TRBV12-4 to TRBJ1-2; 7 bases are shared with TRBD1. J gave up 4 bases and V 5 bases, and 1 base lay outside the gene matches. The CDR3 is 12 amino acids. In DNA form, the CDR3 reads TGTGCCAGCAGTCGACAGGGCTATGGCTACACCTTC. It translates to CASSRQGYGYTF.

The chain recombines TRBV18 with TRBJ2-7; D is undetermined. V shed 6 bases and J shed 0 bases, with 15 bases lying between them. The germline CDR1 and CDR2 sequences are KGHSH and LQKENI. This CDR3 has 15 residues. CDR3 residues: CASSEQTIPSYEQYF. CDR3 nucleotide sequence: TGTGCCAGCTCGGAACAGACGATCCCCTCCTACGAGCAGTACTTC.

CDR3 protein: CATSDPGTGFNNEQFF. In DNA form, the CDR3 reads TGTGCCACCAGTGATCCCGGGACAGGGTTTAACAATGAGCAGTTCTTC. J is TRBJ2-1 and V is TRBV24-1, with 9 nucleotides matching TRBD1. The junction had 7 bases not matched to a gene; V was cut back by 3 bases and J by 5 bases. Germline CDR1 KGHDR, CDR2 SFDVKD. This CDR3 spans 16 amino acids.

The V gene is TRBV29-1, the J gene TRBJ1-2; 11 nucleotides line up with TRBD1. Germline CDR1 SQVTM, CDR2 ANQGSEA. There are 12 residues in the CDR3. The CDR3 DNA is TGCGTCGGGACAGGGGGTAACTATGGCTACACCTTC. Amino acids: CVGTGGNYGYTF.

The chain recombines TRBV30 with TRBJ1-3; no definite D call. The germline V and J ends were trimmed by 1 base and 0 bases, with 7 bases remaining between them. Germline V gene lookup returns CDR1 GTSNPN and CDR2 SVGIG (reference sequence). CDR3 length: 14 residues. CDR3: CAWSAYLSGNTIYF. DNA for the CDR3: TGTGCCTGGAGTGCCTACCTCTCTGGAAACACCATATATTTT.

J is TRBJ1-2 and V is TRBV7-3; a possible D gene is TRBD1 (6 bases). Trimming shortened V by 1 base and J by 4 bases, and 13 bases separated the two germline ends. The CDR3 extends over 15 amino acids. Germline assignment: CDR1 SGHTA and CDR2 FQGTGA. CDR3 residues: CASSLSLGAGYGYTF. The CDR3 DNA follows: TGTGCCAGCAGCTTAAGTTTGGGGGCTGGCTATGGCTACACCTTC.

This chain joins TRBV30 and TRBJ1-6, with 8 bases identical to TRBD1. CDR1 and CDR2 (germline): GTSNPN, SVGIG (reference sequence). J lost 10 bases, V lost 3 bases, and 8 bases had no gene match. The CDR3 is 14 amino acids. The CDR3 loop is CAWSVDRGGSPLHF. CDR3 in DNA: TGTGCCTGGAGCGTTGACAGGGGCGGATCACCCCTCCACTTT.

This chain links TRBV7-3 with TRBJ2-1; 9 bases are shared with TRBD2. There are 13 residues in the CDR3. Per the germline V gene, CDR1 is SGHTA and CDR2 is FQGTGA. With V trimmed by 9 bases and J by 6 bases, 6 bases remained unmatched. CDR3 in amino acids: CARDSGSINEQFF. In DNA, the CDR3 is TGTGCCAGAGATAGCGGGAGCATCAATGAGCAGTTCTTC.

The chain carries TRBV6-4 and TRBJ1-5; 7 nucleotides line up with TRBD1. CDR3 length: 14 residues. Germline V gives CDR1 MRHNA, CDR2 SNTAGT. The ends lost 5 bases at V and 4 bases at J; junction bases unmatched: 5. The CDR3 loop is CASSPGGYNQPQHF. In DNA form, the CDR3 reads TGTGCCAGCAGTCCAGGGGGGTATAATCAGCCCCAGCATTTT.

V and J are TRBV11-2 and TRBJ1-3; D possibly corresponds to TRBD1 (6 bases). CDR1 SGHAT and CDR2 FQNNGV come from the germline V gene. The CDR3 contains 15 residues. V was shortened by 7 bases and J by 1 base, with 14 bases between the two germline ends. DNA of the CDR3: TGTGCCAGCACCCTAAGGGGACATTCTGGAAACACCATATATTTT. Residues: CASTLRGHSGNTIYF.

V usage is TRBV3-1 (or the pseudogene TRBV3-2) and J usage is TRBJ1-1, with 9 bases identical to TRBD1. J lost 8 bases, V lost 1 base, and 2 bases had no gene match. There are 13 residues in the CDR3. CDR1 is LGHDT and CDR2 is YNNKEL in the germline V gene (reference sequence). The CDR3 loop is CASSQGGTGEAFF. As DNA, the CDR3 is TGTGCCAGCAGCCAAGGGGGGACAGGGGAAGCTTTCTTT.

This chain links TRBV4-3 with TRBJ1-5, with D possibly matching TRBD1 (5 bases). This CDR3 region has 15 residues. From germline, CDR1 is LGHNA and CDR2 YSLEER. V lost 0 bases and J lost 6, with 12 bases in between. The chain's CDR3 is CASSQDWGEAQPQHF. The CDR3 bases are TGCGCCAGCAGCCAAGATTGGGGGGAGGCTCAGCCCCAGCATTTT.

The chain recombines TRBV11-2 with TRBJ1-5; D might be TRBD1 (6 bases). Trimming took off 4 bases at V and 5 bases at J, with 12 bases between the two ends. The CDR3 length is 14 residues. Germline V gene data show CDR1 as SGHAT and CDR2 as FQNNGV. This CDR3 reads CASSYGQSDQPQHF. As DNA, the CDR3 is TGTGCCAGCAGCTATGGACAGTCTGATCAGCCCCAGCATTTT.

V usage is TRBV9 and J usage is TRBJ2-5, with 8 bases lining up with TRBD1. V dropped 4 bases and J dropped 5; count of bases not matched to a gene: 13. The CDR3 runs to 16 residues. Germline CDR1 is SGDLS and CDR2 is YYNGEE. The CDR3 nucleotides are TGTGCCAGCAGCCCATCACCGACAGGGGCAGGGGAGACCCAGTACTTC. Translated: CASSPSPTGAGETQYF.